A single sample gave rise to the 10 T cell receptor beta chains below, sequenced in a study of blood T cell repertoires in COVID-19. TCRdb keeps only in-frame clones here, not all; method: immunoSEQ multiplex PCR. Of about 110,000 clones detected, approximately 78% appear once; the ten largest clones hold 7.9%. The specimen was peripheral blood. These receptors all stem from a man in his 70s with acute or convalescent COVID-19.

This clone has only one observation. The CDR3 region is CASSFRQSDGYTF. CDR3 coding DNA: TGCGCCAGCAGCTTCAGACAGAGTGATGGCTACACCTTC. The chain recombines TRBV5-1 with TRBJ1-2; TRBD1 is a possible D gene (5 bases). V dropped 2 bases and J dropped 6 bases, with 11 bases sitting between them. The CDR3 sequence is 13 residues long. Germline-derived CDR1 and CDR2 are SGHRS and YFSETQ.

This chain uses TRBV9 with TRBJ2-2; D is unresolved. The CDR3 loop spans 15 amino acids. Trimming stripped 0 bases from V and 5 bases from J, with 11 bases between. Germline V gene sequence: CDR1 SGDLS, CDR2 YYNGEE. CDR3 in amino acids: CASSVDGYGTGELFF. CDR3 coding DNA: TGTGCCAGCAGCGTAGACGGGTACGGGACCGGGGAGCTGTTTTTT. Supplemented by reference TRBV9 and TRBJ2-2, the full variable domain reads DSGVTQTPKHLITATGQRVTLRCSPRSGDLSVYWYQQSLDQGLQFLIQYYNGEERAKGNILERFSAQQFPDLHSELNLSSLELGDSALYFCASSVDGYGTGELFFGEGSRLTVL.

The chain is built from TRBV7-3 and TRBJ2-1, with a possible D match to TRBD1 (5 bases). Trimming left V 5 bases short and J 2 bases short, with 10 bases between. There are 14 residues in the CDR3. CDR1 SGHTA and CDR2 FQGTGA come from the germline V gene. CDR3 amino acids: CASSPRGTYNEQFF. The CDR3 DNA reads as TGTGCCAGCAGCCCAAGGGGCACCTACAATGAGCAGTTCTTC.

This clone was detected once. The rearrangement joins TRBV29-1 to TRBJ2-7; TRBD1 is a possible D gene (5 bases). Trimming took 5 bases from V and 1 from J, leaving 12 bases between them. This CDR3 comprises 13 residues. Germline V gives CDR1 SQVTM, CDR2 ANQGSEA. CDR3 amino acids: CSVRSQGSYEQYF. As DNA, the CDR3 is TGCAGCGTTCGGAGTCAGGGATCCTACGAGCAGTACTTC.

The chain carries TRBV28 and TRBJ1-1; weak D call: TRBD1 (5 bases). This CDR3 comprises 12 residues. Between the trimmed V and J ends, which lost 1 base and 8 bases, there was a span of 8 bases. The germline CDR1 and CDR2 sequences are MDHEN and SYDVKM. The CDR3, as DNA: TGTGCCAGCAGTTTATTGGAGGGGGAAGCTTTCTTT. It is translated as CASSLLEGEAFF. Supplemented by reference TRBV28 and TRBJ1-1, the full variable domain reads DVKVTQSSRYLVKRTGEKVFLECVQDMDHENMFWYRQDPGLGLRLIYFSYDVKMKEKGDIPEGYSVSREKKERFSLILESASTNQTSMYLCASSLLEGEAFFGQGTRLTVV.

CDR3 nucleotides: TGTGCCAGCAGTCAAGGACAGCCACAAACTGAAGCTTTCTTT. Amino acid sequence: CASSQGQPQTEAFF. This sequence joins TRBV7-3 and TRBJ1-1, with D possibly TRBD1 on 6 matching bases. The V gene lost 6 bases and the J gene lost 5 bases, with 16 bases spanning the gap. Germline values: CDR1 SGHTA, CDR2 FQGTGA. This CDR3 spans 14 amino acids.

The rearrangement uses TRBV5-1 and TRBJ2-4; 9 bases line up with TRBD1. Trimming at V came to 0 bases and at J to 4 bases, leaving 2 bases not matched to a gene. The CDR3 is 15 residues long. Germline V gene data show CDR1 as SGHRS and CDR2 as YFSETQ. CDR3 nucleotide sequence: TGCGCCAGCAGCTTGGCGGGACAGGGAAAAAACATTCAGTACTTC. This encodes CASSLAGQGKNIQYF.

The J gene is TRBJ1-1, the V gene TRBV7-9; tentatively, D is TRBD1 (5 bases). Trimming removed 2 bases from V and 7 bases from J, with 11 bases in between. The CDR3 is made up of 13 amino acids. The germline V gene encodes CDR1 SEHNR and CDR2 FQNEAQ (reference sequence). DNA for the CDR3: TGTGCCAGCAGCTTACGGGGGGGAGTTGAAGCTTTCTTT. This translates into CASSLRGGVEAFF.

V usage is TRBV6-5 and J usage is TRBJ2-7, with 9 bases lining up with TRBD2. From germline, CDR1 is MNHEY and CDR2 SVGAGI. This CDR3 has 14 residues. V trimming: 7 bases; J trimming: 1 base; junction bases outside the gene matches: 5. For the CDR3, the DNA is TGTGCCAGCACCAGGGCGGGGGGGTCCTACGAGCAGTACTTC. Translation gives CASTRAGGSYEQYF.

The chain links TRBV6-1 to TRBJ1-5; the D is unclear. The CDR3 extends over 15 amino acids. V lost 2 bases and J lost 3, with 11 bases in between. CDR1 is MNHNS, CDR2 SASEGT, per germline. The CDR3 DNA is TGTGCCAGCAGTGAAATGGCAACCCTCAATCAGCCCCAGCATTTT. The encoded protein is CASSEMATLNQPQHF.